These T cell receptor beta chains were read from a single sample in a study of HIV-infected children after antiretroviral therapy interruption. From the 3' RACE reads, TCRdb called clonotypes with MiXCR, one entry per CDR3 protein. This table has about 50,000 distinct CDR3 sequences, around 4.1% appearing once. Sequencing was performed on CD45RA+ CD4+ T cells from PBMCs, pooled from several time points, taken from a donor given antiretroviral therapy, either interrupted or continuous. Receptors were obtained from a pool of human donors with HIV. Both conserved end residues are part of each CDR3. The D gene is left open where the match is weak. Size is omitted from some rows. Given values are once, few, many or a class for expanded clones.

NA	TRBV29-1	TRBJ2-1	many	TGCAGCGTTGTAGGGGGGAGCTCCTACAATGAGCAGTTCTTC	CSVVGGSSYNEQFF
NA	TRBV27	TRBJ1-1	NA	TGTGCCAGCAGTTTACGTCTTGGAAAAGCTTTCTTT	CASSLRLGKAFF
NA	TRBV28	TRBJ2-7	few	TGTGCCAGCAGCCGACGGTTAAGCTACGAGCAGTACTTC	CASSRRLSYEQYF
NA	TRBV10-2	TRBJ1-1	many	TGCGCCAGCATCCCGGCAGGGGCCGTTTCGAACACTGAAGCTTTCTTT	CASIPAGAVSNTEAFF
NA	TRBV20-1	TRBJ1-1	many	TGCAGTGCTAGAGATAATCGTGCGGAGATTGAAGCTTTCTTT	CSARDNRAEIEAFF
NA	TRBV15	TRBJ2-1	many	TGTGCCACCAGCAGAGTCGGCGGCCAGGGAGGCAAGGAGCAGTTCTTC	CATSRVGGQGGKEQFF
TRBD2	TRBV5-4	TRBJ2-5	few	TGTGCCAGCAGCAAAGCGGGACGCCGGGCGGAGACCCAGTACTTC	CASSKAGRRAETQYF
TRBD1	TRBV28	TRBJ2-2	many	TGTGCCAATTCAAGATTTCGGGACAGGGGGGCCGGGGAGCTGTTTTTT	CANSRFRDRGAGELFF
TRBD1	TRBV2	TRBJ2-5	many	TGTGCCAGCAGTGAATGGGACAGGGAGATGAGCAAGACCCAGTACTTC	CASSEWDREMSKTQYF
NA	TRBV12-3/TRBV12-4	TRBJ2-6	NA	TGTGCCAGCAGTTTATCATCCGGGGGCGCTGGGGCCAACGTCCTGACTTTC	CASSLSSGGAGANVLTF
NA	TRBV29-1	TRBJ1-6	medium-sized	TGCAGCGTCCAACAGGGCTATAATTCACCCCTCCACTTT	CSVQQGYNSPLHF
NA	TRBV3-1	TRBJ1-1	many	TGTGCCAGCAGTCTCGGCAGGGCGGGGACTGAAGCTTTCTTT	CASSLGRAGTEAFF
TRBD2	TRBV12-3/TRBV12-4	TRBJ2-3	NA	TGTGCCAGTCCCCCACCGGGACTAGCGGGGGCCCAGGCGGTGTGGACGCAGTATTTT	CASPPPGLAGAQAVWTQYF
NA	TRBV12-3/TRBV12-4	TRBJ1-5	many	TGTGCCAGCAGTTTGGGCCAGGGTAATCAGCCCCAGCATTTT	CASSLGQGNQPQHF
NA	TRBV12-5	TRBJ1-1	NA	TGTGCTAGTGTTGACCAGGGTCTGACTGAAGCTTTCTTT	CASVDQGLTEAFF
NA	TRBV12-3/TRBV12-4	TRBJ2-3	many	TGTGCCAGCAGACCCCGGCGTCTGAGCCCTTATAGCGCGGGGAGCAGCACAGATACGCAGTATTTT	CASRPRRLSPYSAGSSTDTQYF
TRBD1	TRBV11-1	TRBJ2-7	few	TGTGCCAGCAGCCCAAGGGACAGGGGTTACGAGCAGTACTTC	CASSPRDRGYEQYF
NA	TRBV3-1	TRBJ2-1	many	TGTGCCAGCAGCCGAGCAGTTAGTACCTCCTACAATGAGCAGTTCTTC	CASSRAVSTSYNEQFF
NA	TRBV29-1	TRBJ1-3	many	TGCAGCGCATTGGAAGGGGCAGGCGGAAACACCATATATTTT	CSALEGAGGNTIYF
NA	TRBV3-1	TRBJ1-1	many	TGTGCCAGCAGCCAATCGGCAGGGAGCACTGAAGCTTTCTTT	CASSQSAGSTEAFF
TRBD1	TRBV20-1	TRBJ2-7	NA	TGCAGTGCAGGGGACAGGGGCTACGAGCAGTACTTC	CSAGDRGYEQYF
NA	TRBV7-9	TRBJ1-6	many	TGTGCCAGCAGCGACCGTACAGATAATTCACCCCTCCACTTT	CASSDRTDNSPLHF
NA	TRBV20-1	TRBJ2-5	many	TGCAGTGCCGAGGGGGAAAAAGAGACCCAGTACTTC	CSAEGEKETQYF
TRBD1	TRBV6-6	TRBJ2-3	many	TGTGCCAGCAGTTACTTGGGCTTCGGGGACAGGGACCCAGATACGCAGTATTTT	CASSYLGFGDRDPDTQYF
NA	TRBV5-4	TRBJ2-3	many	TGTGCCAGCAGCTTGCGGGCTGGGACAGATACGCAGTATTTT	CASSLRAGTDTQYF
NA	TRBV5-8	TRBJ1-6	NA	TGTGCCAGCAGGCTGCCGCCCGGGACGTCTGTCCGCTCCTATAATTCACCCCTCCACTTT	CASRLPPGTSVRSYNSPLHF
TRBD1	TRBV4-1	TRBJ1-5	many	TGCGCCAGCAGCCAGGGACAGGGGGTCAATCAACCCCAGCATTTT	CASSQGQGVNQPQHF
NA	TRBV11-2	TRBJ2-1	many	TGTGCCAGCAGCTTAGGGGCCAACAATGAGCAGTTCTTC	CASSLGANNEQFF
TRBD1	TRBV25-1	TRBJ1-1	many	TGTGCCAGCAGCCCGGGACAGGGTGGTGAAGCTTTCTTT	CASSPGQGGEAFF
TRBD2	TRBV2	TRBJ2-1	many	TGTGCCAGCAGCTCGAGGCTAGCGGGGGTCGGTTTAGGCTATGAGCAGTTCTTC	CASSSRLAGVGLGYEQFF
TRBD1	TRBV14	TRBJ1-2	many	TGTGCCAGCAGCCAGACACGGACAGGGGCTAACTATGGCTACACCTTC	CASSQTRTGANYGYTF
TRBD1	TRBV12-3/TRBV12-4	TRBJ2-5	few	TGTGCCAGCACCCAGGGGGATCACGGCCAAGAGACCCAGTACTTC	CASTQGDHGQETQYF
TRBD1	TRBV7-8	TRBJ1-6	few	TGTGCCAGCAGCCCGACAGGGCGATCCGATTCACCCCTCCACTTT	CASSPTGRSDSPLHF
NA	TRBV11-2	TRBJ2-1	many	TGTGCCAGCAGCTCTGAGAGTGATCGGCAGTTCTTC	CASSSESDRQFF
TRBD2	TRBV5-1	TRBJ2-7	many	TGCGCCAGCGCGAGCGGGGGGACTACCGAGCAGTACTTC	CASASGGTTEQYF
NA	TRBV19	TRBJ2-1	many	TGTGCCAGTACCCCCAGGGGCTCCTACAATGAGCAGTTCTTC	CASTPRGSYNEQFF
NA	TRBV29-1	TRBJ1-3	NA	TGCAGCGCGGGCCTCAGCTCTGGAAACACCATATATTTT	CSAGLSSGNTIYF
NA	TRBV12-3/TRBV12-4	TRBJ2-1	NA	TGTGCCAGCAGTTTTGCAGGTCGGTGGCAGCAGTTCTTC	CASSFAGRWQQFF
NA	TRBV12-3/TRBV12-4	TRBJ1-1	many	TGTGCCAGCAGTGGTCCTGGGGAGGGGACTGAAGCTTTCTTT	CASSGPGEGTEAFF
NA	TRBV30	TRBJ1-1	NA	TGTGCCTGGTCTCCGCAGAGCAAAGGGACTGAAGCTTTCTTT	CAWSPQSKGTEAFF
TRBD2	TRBV6-5	TRBJ2-7	many	TGTGCCAGCTGGGGGGGTACAGGCTACGAGCAGTACTTC	CASWGGTGYEQYF
TRBD1	TRBV7-8	TRBJ1-4	many	TGTGCCAGCAGCTTTAGGACAGGGCTTGAAAAACTGTTTTTT	CASSFRTGLEKLFF
NA	TRBV3-1	TRBJ1-1	many	TGTGCCAGCAGCCAAGATTGGGGGAACACTGAAGCTTTCTTT	CASSQDWGNTEAFF
TRBD2	TRBV13	TRBJ2-1	many	TGTGCCAGCAGCTTAGCGGGGACTACTTCATTCTACAATGAGCAGTTCTTC	CASSLAGTTSFYNEQFF
TRBD1	TRBV5-5	TRBJ1-1	NA	TGTGCCAGCAGCTTGGGTTCGGGACAGAGGTTCGCTGAAGCTTTCTTT	CASSLGSGQRFAEAFF